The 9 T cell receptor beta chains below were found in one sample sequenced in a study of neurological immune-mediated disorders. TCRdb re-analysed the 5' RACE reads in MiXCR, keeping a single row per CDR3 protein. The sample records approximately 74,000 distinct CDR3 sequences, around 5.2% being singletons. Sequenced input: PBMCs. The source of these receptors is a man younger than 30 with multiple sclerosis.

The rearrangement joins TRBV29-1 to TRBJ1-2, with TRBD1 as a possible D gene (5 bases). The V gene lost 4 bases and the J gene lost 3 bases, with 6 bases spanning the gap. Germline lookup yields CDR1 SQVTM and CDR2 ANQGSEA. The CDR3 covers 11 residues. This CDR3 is CSVGRDYGYTF. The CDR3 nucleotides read TGCAGCGTTGGCAGGGACTATGGCTACACCTTC.

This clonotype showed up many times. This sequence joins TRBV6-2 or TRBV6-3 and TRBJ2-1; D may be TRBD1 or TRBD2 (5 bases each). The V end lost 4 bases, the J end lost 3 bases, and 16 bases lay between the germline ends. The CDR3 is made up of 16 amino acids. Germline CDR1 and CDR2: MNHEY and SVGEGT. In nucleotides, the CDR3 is TGTGCCAGCAGTTTGGCAGGGATGGGAGACTACAATGAGCAGTTCTTC. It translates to CASSLAGMGDYNEQFF.

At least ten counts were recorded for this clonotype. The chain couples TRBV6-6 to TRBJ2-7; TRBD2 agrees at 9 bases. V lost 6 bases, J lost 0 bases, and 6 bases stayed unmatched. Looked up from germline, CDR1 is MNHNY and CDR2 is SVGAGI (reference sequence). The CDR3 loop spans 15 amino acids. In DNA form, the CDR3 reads TGTGCCAGCAGGACAAGCGGGGGGATCTCCTACGAGCAGTACTTC. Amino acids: CASRTSGGISYEQYF.

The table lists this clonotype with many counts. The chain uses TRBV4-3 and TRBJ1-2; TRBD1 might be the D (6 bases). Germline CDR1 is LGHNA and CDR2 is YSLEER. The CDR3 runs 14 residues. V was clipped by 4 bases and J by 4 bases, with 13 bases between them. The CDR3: CASSPYLTGYGYTF. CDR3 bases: TGCGCCAGCAGCCCTTATTTGACAGGCTATGGCTACACCTTC.

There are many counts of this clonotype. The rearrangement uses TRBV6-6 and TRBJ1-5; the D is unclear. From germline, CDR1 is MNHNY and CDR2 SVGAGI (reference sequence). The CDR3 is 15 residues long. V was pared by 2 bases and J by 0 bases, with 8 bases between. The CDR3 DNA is TGTGCCAGCAGTTACGGAGGGAGTAGCAATCAGCCCCAGCATTTT. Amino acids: CASSYGGSSNQPQHF.

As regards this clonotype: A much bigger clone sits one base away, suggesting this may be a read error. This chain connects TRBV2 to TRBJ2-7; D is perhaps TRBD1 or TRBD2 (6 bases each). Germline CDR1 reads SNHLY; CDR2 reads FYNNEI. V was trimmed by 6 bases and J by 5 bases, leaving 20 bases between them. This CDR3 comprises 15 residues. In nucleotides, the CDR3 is TGTGCCAGCAGACTTTCCCGGGAAAGGGGGGACGAGCAGTACTTC. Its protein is CASRLSRERGDEQYF.

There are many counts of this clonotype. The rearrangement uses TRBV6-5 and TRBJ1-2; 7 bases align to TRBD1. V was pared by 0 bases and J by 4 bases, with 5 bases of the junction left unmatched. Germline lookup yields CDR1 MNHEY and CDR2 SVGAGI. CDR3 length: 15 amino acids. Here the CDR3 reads CASSYSSDRPYGYTF. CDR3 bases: TGTGCCAGCAGTTACTCGTCGGACAGGCCCTATGGCTACACCTTC.

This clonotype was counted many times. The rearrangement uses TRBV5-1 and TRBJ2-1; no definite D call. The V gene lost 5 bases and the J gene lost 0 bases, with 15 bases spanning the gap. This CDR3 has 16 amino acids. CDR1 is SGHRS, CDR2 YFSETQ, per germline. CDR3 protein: CASSPGPTSSYNEQFF. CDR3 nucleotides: TGCGCCAGCAGTCCCGGTCCGACCAGCTCCTACAATGAGCAGTTCTTC.

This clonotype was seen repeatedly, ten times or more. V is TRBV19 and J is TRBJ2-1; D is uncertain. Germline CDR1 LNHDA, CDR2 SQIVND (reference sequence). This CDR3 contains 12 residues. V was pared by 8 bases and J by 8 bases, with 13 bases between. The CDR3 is CASHGGVHEQFF. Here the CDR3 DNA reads TGTGCCAGTCATGGTGGGGTCCATGAGCAGTTCTTC.